The 18 T cell receptor beta chains given below trace back to one sample, sequenced in a study of shared clonotypes between healthy human individuals. Assay: immunoSEQ multiplex PCR; the TCRdb copy retains only in-frame clones and omits some. In the table there are about 2.4 million clones, over 85% of which are singletons. What was sequenced was naive CD4+ T cells sorted from blood. Indicated subset: CD45RA+ positively selected. The receptors were sampled from a young man in good health.

This sequence joins TRBV25-1 and TRBJ2-7, with 9 nucleotides matching TRBD1. Losses at the gene ends were 2 bases for V and 2 bases for J; bases not matched to a gene: 4. This CDR3 has 15 residues. Germline lookup yields CDR1 MGHDK and CDR2 SYGVNS. DNA of the CDR3: TGTGCCAGCAGTGAAGGGACAGGGAAGGCCTACGAGCAGTACTTC. This gives the protein CASSEGTGKAYEQYF.

This chain links TRBV10-1 with TRBJ1-6; D is unresolved. V shed 9 bases and J shed 5 bases, with 11 bases lying between them. The V gene's germline CDR1 is WNHNN and CDR2 SYGVQD (reference sequence). The CDR3 spans 13 residues. This chain's CDR3 is CAREREDNSPLHF. DNA for the CDR3: TGCGCCAGAGAGCGGGAAGATAATTCACCCCTCCACTTT.

The chain has TRBV18 and TRBJ2-5; 7 nucleotides match TRBD1. The CDR3 length is 14 residues. Germline V gives CDR1 KGHSH, CDR2 LQKENI. V lost 4 bases to trimming and J lost 5 bases; unmatched junction nucleotides: 7. The CDR3 DNA is TGTGCCAGCTCACTTACAGGGGTGCGCGAGACCCAGTACTTC. Residues: CASSLTGVRETQYF.

This clone occurred a few times. The rearrangement uses TRBV30 and TRBJ1-1; D remains unclear. V was shortened by 2 bases and J by 3 bases, with 7 bases between the two germline ends. The CDR3 extends over 12 amino acids. Germline CDR1 reads GTSNPN; CDR2 reads SVGIG (reference sequence). The CDR3 sequence: CAWSRMDTEAFF. The CDR3 nucleotides read TGTGCCTGGAGTAGGATGGACACTGAAGCTTTCTTT. Full variable domain (outside the CDR3, taken from reference TRBV30 and TRBJ1-1): SQTIHQWPATLVQPVGSPLSLECTVEGTSNPNLYWYRQAAGRGLQLLFYSVGIGQISSEVPQNLSASRPQDRQFILSSKKLLLSDSGFYLCAWSRMDTEAFFGQGTRLTVV.

The J gene is TRBJ2-5, the V gene TRBV21-1; TRBD2 is taken as the D call from the table, unchecked against the DNA. TRBV21-1 is a recognized pseudogene. There are 16 residues in the CDR3. The CDR3 nucleotides are TGTGCCAGCACCCCCGGGACTAGCGGGTACCAAGAGACCCAGTACTTC. Translating it yields CASTPGTSGYQETQYF.

This rearrangement joins TRBV28 to TRBJ1-2; 12 bases agree with TRBD1. The CDR3 contains 19 residues. V shed 1 base and J 4 bases; nucleotides not matched to a gene: 13. The V gene's germline CDR1 is MDHEN and CDR2 SYDVKM. This chain's CDR3 is CASSLLDPGQGARGYGYTF. The CDR3 DNA follows: TGTGCCAGCAGTTTATTGGATCCGGGACAGGGGGCGAGAGGCTATGGCTACACCTTC.

This chain uses TRBV7-2 with TRBJ2-7; 9 bases line up with TRBD1. The CDR3 has 14 amino acids. The V and J ends lost 5 bases and 3 bases, in that order; junction bases with no gene match: 5. CDR1 is SGHTA, CDR2 FQGNSA, per germline. The CDR3 spells CASSPGQGVYEQYF. Here the CDR3 DNA reads TGTGCCAGCAGCCCGGGACAGGGCGTCTACGAGCAGTACTTC.

Concerning this clone: This sample includes further DNA sequences coding for the same CDR3. The rearrangement joins TRBV6-1 to TRBJ2-7, with 7 bases fitting TRBD1. The trim removed 4 bases at V and 3 bases at J, leaving 3 bases unmatched. The CDR3 is 13 residues long. Germline CDR1 and CDR2: MNHNS and SASEGT. CDR3 in amino acids: CASSVNRGYEQYF. The CDR3 DNA reads as TGTGCCAGCAGTGTGAACAGGGGCTACGAGCAGTACTTC.

The chain joins TRBV7-6 to TRBJ1-6; D is perhaps TRBD1 (5 bases). Trimming removed 6 bases from V and 5 bases from J, with 11 bases in between. The germline gives CDR1 SGHVS, CDR2 FNYEAQ. This CDR3 comprises 14 residues. This CDR3 reads CASSWDGNNSPLHF. Written as DNA, the CDR3 is TGTGCCAGCAGTTGGGACGGAAATAATTCACCCCTCCACTTT.

The V call is TRBV11-2, the J call TRBJ2-2; the match to TRBD1 covers 7 bases. The V gene end was trimmed by 5 bases and the J gene end by 0 bases; junction bases not matched to a gene: 6. Germline V gene lookup returns CDR1 SGHAT and CDR2 FQNNGV. CDR3 length: 16 amino acids. The CDR3 loop is CASSLTGAANTGELFF. In DNA form, the CDR3 reads TGTGCCAGCAGCCTAACAGGGGCCGCGAACACCGGGGAGCTGTTTTTT.

The chain couples TRBV14 to TRBJ2-3; TRBD2 agrees at 11 bases. Unmatched junction bases numbered 2, after V lost 1 base and J lost 2 bases. The germline V gene encodes CDR1 SGHDN and CDR2 FVKESK. The CDR3 is 16 amino acids. As DNA, the CDR3 is TGTGCCAGCAGCCAAGGACTAGCGGGGATCACAGATACGCAGTATTTT. As protein: CASSQGLAGITDTQYF.

The chain joins TRBV14 to TRBJ1-1, with TRBD1 matching over 7 bases. The CDR3 consists of 17 residues. Germline values: CDR1 SGHDN, CDR2 FVKESK. Trimming at V came to 2 bases and at J to 1 base, leaving 10 bases not matched to a gene. The CDR3 nucleotides read TGTGCCAGCAGCCAACGTAGAGGGACAGCCTGGAACACTGAAGCTTTCTTT. It yields the protein CASSQRRGTAWNTEAFF. Full variable domain (rest looked up from reference TRBV14 and TRBJ1-1): EAGVTQFPSHSVIEKGQTVTLRCDPISGHDNLYWYRRVMGKEIKFLLHFVKESKQDESGMPNNRFLAERTGGTYSTLKVQPAELEDSGVYFCASSQRRGTAWNTEAFFGQGTRLTVV.

The chain carries TRBV18 and TRBJ2-2, with D unresolved. Germline CDR1 reads KGHSH; CDR2 reads LQKENI. Between the trimmed V and J ends, which lost 1 base and 1 base, there was a span of 10 bases. The length of the CDR3 is 16 residues. CDR3 DNA sequence: TGTGCCAGCTCACCACAGGGCTCTAAGAACACCGGGGAGCTGTTTTTT. It translates to CASSPQGSKNTGELFF.

The chain employs TRBV27 and TRBJ2-1, with D possibly matching TRBD2 (5 bases). Germline V CDR1 and CDR2: MNHEY, SMNVEV (reference sequence). Trimming pared 3 bases from V and 9 bases from J, leaving 12 bases between. This CDR3 comprises 13 residues. In DNA form, the CDR3 reads TGTGCCAGCAGTTTCAGCGCGGGTGGTGAGCAGTTCTTC. It translates to CASSFSAGGEQFF.

This chain connects TRBV19 to TRBJ1-2, with D perhaps TRBD1 (6 bases). This CDR3 comprises 15 residues. V lost 5 bases, J lost 0 bases, and 13 bases lay in between. Germline lookup yields CDR1 LNHDA and CDR2 SQIVND (reference sequence). The CDR3 reads CASSSAGEANYGYTF. The CDR3 coding sequence is TGTGCCAGTAGTTCTGCAGGGGAAGCTAACTATGGCTACACCTTC. Together with reference TRBV19 and TRBJ1-2, the CDR3 gives the full variable domain: DGGITQSPKYLFRKEGQNVTLSCEQNLNHDAMYWYRQDPGQGLRLIYYSQIVNDFQKGDIAEGYSVSREKKESFPLTVTSAQKNPTAFYLCASSSAGEANYGYTFGSGTRLTVV.

Turning to this clone: Within the sample, other DNA sequences also encode this same CDR3. V gene TRBV5-1 combines with J gene TRBJ2-7, with TRBD1 matching over 8 bases. Per germline, CDR1 SGHRS and CDR2 YFSETQ. CDR3 length equals 13 residues. V trimming: 4 bases; J trimming: 2 bases; junction bases outside the gene matches: 2. Written as DNA, the CDR3 is TGCGCCAGCAGCCCGGACAGGGCCTACGAGCAGTACTTC. It translates to CASSPDRAYEQYF.

The chain links TRBV5-8 to TRBJ1-5; 9 positions agree with TRBD1. CDR1 is SGHTS and CDR2 is YDEGEE in the germline V gene. This CDR3 region has 17 residues. V was clipped by 0 bases and J by 0 bases; unmatched bases: 4. This CDR3 is CASSLEQGAYSNQPQHF. CDR3 in DNA: TGTGCCAGCAGCTTGGAACAGGGGGCTTATAGCAATCAGCCCCAGCATTTT.

Comments on this clone: Other DNA sequences within the sample encode an identical CDR3. The gene calls are TRBV5-1 and TRBJ2-2; 7 positions match TRBD1. The CDR3 spans 15 residues. The V segment lost 5 bases and the J segment 0 bases; nucleotides outside the gene matches: 4. Germline V lookup: CDR1 SGHRS, CDR2 YFSETQ. The CDR3 is CASSWDSPNTGELFF. The CDR3 DNA follows: TGCGCCAGCAGTTGGGACAGCCCGAACACCGGGGAGCTGTTTTTT.